This entry describes one T cell receptor (beta chain). The antigen it binds to is not known. No base quality values were provided; no much bigger clone lies one nucleotide off. This entry is derived from a study of blood T cell repertoires in COVID-19 (dated by TCRdb to 2018 to 2021). Notes on the research overall: Samples covering the acute and convalescent phases of COVID-19 were provided by collaborators in the United States, Italy and Spain. Subjects who had been exposed to COVID-19, were actively infected with it, or had recovered from it provided the deeply sampled blood TCRbeta repertoires that made up the dataset. The material from the prospective study consisted of cDNA or gDNA derived from T cells, B-cell-depleted T cells, or PBMCs. A de-identified subject ID, COVID-19 status, age in years and sex were almost always included in the sample metadata. The samples were drawn from the first 160 participants of the ongoing ImmuneRACE study and from 1,254 subjects provided by 6 global collaborators. Where available, HLA class I and class II types were obtained from metadata supplied by the sample provider rather than from assay-based typing. The repertoires were released in a freely available public database intended as a resource for research on the immune response to SARS-CoV-2. General findings and caveats noted by the study authors: The quantity of clinical and demographic metadata differed by source and by participant and was supplied without curation.

Each collaborating institution followed its own protocols to collect whole blood in K2EDTA tubes. For TCRbeta analysis, collaborators shipped samples in one of three forms: frozen whole blood, isolated PBMCs, or DNA extracted from either of those sample types. TCRbeta CDR3 regions were amplified from genomic DNA using the immunoSEQ Assay, a bias-controlled multiplex PCR. In the original analysis: Nucleated cell counts per sample were estimated from amplification of reference gene primers within the assay. To quantify the absolute abundance of each unique TCRbeta CDR3 rearrangement, sequence reads were collapsed and filtered. For each sample, productive Simpson clonality was calculated by taking the square root of Simpson's diversity index across productive rearrangements. Here the immuneACCESS table is served through TCRdb, limited to in-frame sequences with V and J called. Missing clones are a known gap in these copies; in checked studies unresolved V genes cover under half, and the rest lacks a known reason. V and J calls and clone size are as listed in that table; D and trimming were resolved from the DNA. Across this sample there are approximately 210,000 clones, with about 86% seen only once. The ten largest clones take up about 8.1% of the sample.

CDR1 and CDR2, per the germline V gene, are MNHEY and SVGAGI. V loses 8 bases of germline sequence and J loses 4 bases, and the interval between the two ends is 14 bases. The CDR3 spans 13 residues, from the cysteine through the phenylalanine. The DNA shown is the 39-base CDR3, in frame from base 1. The chain employs TRBV6-5 and TRBJ2-5, with TRBD1 perhaps the D gene, on 6 matching bases. The sequencing input was peripheral blood. The TCR sequence derives from a woman between 45 and 60 years old with acute or convalescent COVID-19. This receptor carries the CDR3 CASLQGNGETQYF. Here is the DNA: TGTGCCAGCTTACAGGGTAATGGAGAGACCCAGTACTTC.